Listed here are 5 T cell receptor beta chains from one sample, sequenced in a study of T cells after posttransplantation cyclophosphamide. Clones were sequenced by immunoSEQ multiplex PCR, and TCRdb holds only the in-frame ones, with some missing. The profile shows some 6,000 clones, just under 85% of them singletons. A marrow graft followed busulfan-fludarabine conditioning, with cyclophosphamide on days +3 and +4. The sequencing used CD8+ T cells sorted from PBMCs, collected roughly 1,400 days after allogeneic stem cell transplant with posttransplant cyclophosphamide. All receptors derive from a female patient aged 50 to 65 who received an allogeneic stem cell transplant from a related donor, was CMV-positive, and had no GVHD. The graft donor may be the source of some T cells.

The chain joins TRBV19 to TRBJ2-1, with TRBD1 matching 8 bases. Germline V gives CDR1 LNHDA, CDR2 SQIVND (reference sequence). V was clipped by 6 bases and J by 10 bases; unmatched bases: 8. This CDR3 has 13 amino acids. CDR3 in DNA: TGTGCCAGTAGGGACAGGGACGAGTGGGAGCAGTTCTTC. It encodes CASRDRDEWEQFF.

The chain joins TRBV6-5 to TRBJ1-2; 9 bases are shared with TRBD1. The CDR3 consists of 16 residues. Losses at the gene ends were 3 bases for V and 4 bases for J; bases not matched to a gene: 9. CDR1 is MNHEY and CDR2 is SVGAGI in the germline V gene. CDR3 protein: CASSYSRTGVGYGYTF. The CDR3 DNA reads TGTGCCAGCAGTTATTCCCGGACAGGGGTGGGCTATGGCTACACCTTC.

The chain combines TRBV7-8 with TRBJ1-5; no reliable D call. Between the trimmed V and J ends, which lost 2 bases and 1 base, there was a span of 12 bases. The germline V gene encodes CDR1 SGHVS and CDR2 FQNEAQ. This CDR3 contains 16 residues. The CDR3 nucleotides read TGTGCCAGCAGCTTACCCGCCCACATGAGCAATCAGCCCCAGCATTTT. Protein product: CASSLPAHMSNQPQHF.

This chain uses TRBV27 with TRBJ2-1; D uncertain. V lost 3 bases and J 9 bases, leaving 9 bases between the germline ends. The CDR3 spans 12 residues. Germline CDR1 and CDR2: MNHEY and SMNVEV (reference sequence). The CDR3 loop reads CASSLGMSEQFF. CDR3 DNA sequence: TGTGCCAGCAGTTTGGGCATGAGTGAGCAGTTCTTC.

The chain has TRBV29-1 and TRBJ1-2, with a weak D call TRBD1 (5 bases). Germline V lookup: CDR1 SQVTM, CDR2 ANQGSEA. V was clipped by 0 bases and J by 10 bases, with 18 bases between them. CDR3 length: 14 amino acids. The CDR3 region is CSVEDGSGIVAYTF. CDR3 in DNA: TGCAGCGTTGAAGATGGGTCAGGGATCGTGGCCTACACCTTC.